This T cell receptor (beta chain) was documented in a study of blood T cell repertoires in COVID-19. Study background: Donors in the United States, Italy and Spain gave samples during acute or convalescent COVID-19.

This table comes from immunoSEQ multiplex PCR, and its TCRdb copy is limited to in-frame clones, with some not included. The data contain 290,000 or so clones, 65% to 90% of them singletons. Germline values: CDR1 LNHNV, CDR2 YYDKDF (reference sequence). CDR3 size: 18 residues. Trimming shortened V by 0 bases and J by 3 bases, and 19 bases separated the two germline ends. This receptor was identified in a man aged 50-59 years with active or convalescent COVID-19. The V call is TRBV15, the J call TRBJ2-3; no firm D call. Source material: peripheral blood. CDR3 coding DNA: TGTGCCACCAGCAGAGACAATAAGAGAGCCCCGATAACAGATACGCAGTATTTT. Protein product: CATSRDNKRAPITDTQYF. Together with reference TRBV15 and TRBJ2-3, the CDR3 gives the full variable domain: DAMVIQNPRYQVTQFGKPVTLSCSQTLNHNVMYWYQQKSSQAPKLLFHYYDKDFNNEADTPDNFQSRRPNTSFCFLDIRSPGLGDTAMYLCATSRDNKRAPITDTQYFGPGTRLTVL.